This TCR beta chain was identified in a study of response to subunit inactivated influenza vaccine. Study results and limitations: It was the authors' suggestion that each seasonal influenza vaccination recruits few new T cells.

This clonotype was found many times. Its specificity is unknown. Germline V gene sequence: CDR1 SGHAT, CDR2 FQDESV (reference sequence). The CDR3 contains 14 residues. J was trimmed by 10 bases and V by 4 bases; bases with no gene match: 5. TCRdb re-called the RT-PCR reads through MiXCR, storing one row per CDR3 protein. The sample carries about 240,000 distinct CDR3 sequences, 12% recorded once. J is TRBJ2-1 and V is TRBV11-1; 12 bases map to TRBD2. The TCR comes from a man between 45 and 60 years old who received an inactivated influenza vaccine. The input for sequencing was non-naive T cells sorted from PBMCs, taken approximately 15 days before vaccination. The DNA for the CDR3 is TGTGCCAGCAGCTCTAGCGGGGGGGCAGGGGAGCAGTTCTTC. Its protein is CASSSSGGAGEQFF.